This T cell receptor (beta chain) is drawn from a study of control samples from healthy donors and cancer patients. The CDR3 spans 15 residues. The V end was cut by 4 bases, the J end by 1 base, with 11 bases between. Germline V lookup: CDR1 SGHNT, CDR2 YENEEA. Sequencing used immunoSEQ multiplex PCR; TCRdb keeps in-frame clones, though not all of them. The sample lists over 70,000 clones, about 89% occurring once. The TCR originated in a woman aged 55-69 years in good health. The specimen sequenced was blood. The rearrangement links TRBV11-3 to TRBJ2-1; maybe TRBD1 (5 bases). The CDR3 reads CASSSQGQSYNEQFF. The CDR3 bases are TGTGCCAGCAGCTCACAAGGACAATCCTACAATGAGCAGTTCTTC.